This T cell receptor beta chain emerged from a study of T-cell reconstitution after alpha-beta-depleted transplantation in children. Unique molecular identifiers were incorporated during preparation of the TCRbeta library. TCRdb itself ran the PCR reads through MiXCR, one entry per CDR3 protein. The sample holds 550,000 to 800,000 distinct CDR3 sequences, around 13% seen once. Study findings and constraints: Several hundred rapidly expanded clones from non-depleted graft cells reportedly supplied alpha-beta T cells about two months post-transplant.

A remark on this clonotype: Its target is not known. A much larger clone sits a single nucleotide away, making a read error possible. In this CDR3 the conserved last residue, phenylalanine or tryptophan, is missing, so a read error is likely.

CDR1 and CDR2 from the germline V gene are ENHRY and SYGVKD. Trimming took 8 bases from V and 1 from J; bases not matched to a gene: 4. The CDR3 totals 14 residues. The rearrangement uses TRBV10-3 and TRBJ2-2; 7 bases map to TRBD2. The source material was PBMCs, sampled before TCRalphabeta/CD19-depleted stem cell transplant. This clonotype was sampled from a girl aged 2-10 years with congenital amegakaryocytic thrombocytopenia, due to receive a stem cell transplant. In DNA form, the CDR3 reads TGTGCCATCGCAACGGGAGGGAACACCGGGGAGCTGTTTTTA. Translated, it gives CAIATGGNTGELFL.